What follows is one T cell receptor (beta chain) and its context. Measured with immunoSEQ multiplex PCR; TCRdb has only the in-frame clones, and not every one. The sample comprises about 65,000 clones, roughly 84% of which are singletons, and about a tenth rests with the top ten. The sample belongs to a study of blood T cell repertoires in COVID-19. Study-level information: The analysed material was cDNA or gDNA that came from T cells, B-cell-depleted T cells, or PBMCs.

Germline V CDR1 and CDR2: WNHNN, SYGVQD (reference sequence). V was pared by 0 bases and J by 3 bases, with 5 bases between. This CDR3 region has 13 residues. The Seattle site enrolled patients during active infection and followed them longitudinally. This sequence was found in a man in his forties or fifties with COVID-19, enrolled during active disease. The sample taken for sequencing was peripheral blood. V usage is TRBV10-1 and J usage is TRBJ2-5; no clear D. This CDR3 reads CASSESPEETQYF. CDR3 DNA sequence: TGCGCCAGCAGTGAGTCCCCGGAAGAGACCCAGTACTTC.